Below, 25 T cell receptor beta chains from the same sample are listed, as sequenced in a study of T cells after yellow fever vaccination (dated by TCRdb to between 2018 and 2020). The intended sense of this specimen's treatment or condition label: live attenuated yellow fever vaccine strain. Receptor amplification or capture employed 5' RACE. Reads for this sample came from an Illumina NovaSeq 6000. The public reads were reanalyzed by TCRdb: fastp trimming at Q25, MiXCR alignment, in-frame beta chains only. Identical CDR3 protein sequences are pooled into one entry, listed with their most common genes and DNA. Across this sample there are about 320,000 distinct CDR3 sequences, with around 10% seen only once. The top ten clones comprise under 4% of the sample. The material was CD4+ T cells sorted from PBMCs, obtained 45 days after the yellow fever booster vaccination. The receptors stem from a young man who received the YFV17D yellow fever vaccine.

Only a few counts were recorded for this clonotype. The DNA is left out, because the CDR3 cannot be placed on it with certainty; the CDR3 is given as TCRdb lists it. The chain couples TRBV12-3 or TRBV12-4 to TRBJ2-7; TRBD1, the D gene given by the table, was not confirmed from the DNA. The CDR3 length is 14 residues, termini included. The chain's CDR3 is CASSFLAGGSEQYF.

This clonotype has just a few counts. The chain links TRBV7-9 to TRBJ2-5, with D uncertain. Germline V gene data show CDR1 as SEHNR and CDR2 as FQNEAQ (reference sequence). V shed 10 bases and J shed 1 base, with 7 bases lying between them. The CDR3 runs to 11 residues. The CDR3 loop is CANQPQETQYF. The CDR3 DNA reads as TGTGCCAACCAACCCCAAGAGACCCAGTACTTC.

This sequence joins TRBV7-9 and TRBJ1-2; no definite D call. The CDR3 is 13 amino acids. Trimming left V 5 bases short and J 5 bases short, with 12 bases between. Germline loops: CDR1 SEHNR, CDR2 FQNEAQ (reference sequence). The CDR3 region is CASSRPTDYGYTF. The CDR3 region has the DNA TGTGCCAGCAGCCGACCAACTGATTATGGCTACACCTTC.

This clonotype has only a few counts. This chain connects TRBV20-1 to TRBJ2-3; no clear D. Germline V CDR1 and CDR2: DFQATT, SNEGSKA (reference sequence). Trimming removed 7 bases at V and 0 bases at J, with 11 bases between. This CDR3 comprises 13 residues. This CDR3 is CSVRKESTDTQYF. The DNA of the CDR3 is TGCAGTGTACGGAAGGAGAGCACAGATACGCAGTATTTT.

The V and J genes are TRBV12-3 or TRBV12-4 and TRBJ2-3; D not resolved. The V end was cut by 6 bases, the J end by 0 bases, with 13 bases between. CDR3 size: 15 residues. The CDR3, as DNA: TGTGCCAGCAGCCACAACTCCTGGAGCACAGATACGCAGTATTTT. Residues: CASSHNSWSTDTQYF.

This clonotype was recorded a few times. This sequence joins TRBV25-1 and TRBJ2-5, with 9 positions matching TRBD2. The CDR3 length is 16 residues. The germline V gene has CDR1 MGHDK and CDR2 SYGVNS. Trimming removed 1 base from V and 5 bases from J; junction bases left unmatched: 8. CDR3 sequence reads: CASSEWGTSRAETQYF. DNA of the CDR3: TGTGCCAGCAGTGAATGGGGGACTAGCAGGGCGGAGACCCAGTACTTC.

This chain connects TRBV20-1 to TRBJ2-5; the D is unclear. CDR1 DFQATT and CDR2 SNEGSKA come from the germline V gene (reference sequence). CDR3 length: 16 residues. V dropped 1 base and J dropped 2 bases, with 17 bases sitting between them. CDR3: CSARGSDGRLQETQYF. The CDR3 DNA reads as TGCAGTGCTAGAGGTTCGGACGGCCGCCTTCAAGAGACCCAGTACTTC.

This clonotype came up a few times. The chain combines TRBV12-3 or TRBV12-4 with TRBJ2-5; D might be TRBD1 (6 bases). V gave up 7 bases and J gave up 6 bases, with 21 bases separating them. There are 15 residues in the CDR3. The CDR3, as DNA: TGTGCCAGCACCGAAGGTACCGGAGGACAGCAGACCCAGTACTTC. Its translation is CASTEGTGGQQTQYF.

V gene TRBV2 combines with J gene TRBJ2-3, with TRBD2 matching 8 bases. Germline lookup yields CDR1 SNHLY and CDR2 FYNNEI. V gave up 1 base and J gave up 2 bases; unmatched junction bases: 5. This CDR3 comprises 16 residues. CDR3 bases: TGTGCCAGCAGTGAAGGGGCGGGGGGCTTCACAGATACGCAGTATTTT. Amino acid sequence: CASSEGAGGFTDTQYF.

This rearrangement joins TRBV2 to TRBJ2-5; D might be TRBD2 (5 bases). V lost 4 bases and J lost 3, with 9 bases in between. The CDR3 has 13 amino acids. The germline gives CDR1 SNHLY, CDR2 FYNNEI. The CDR3 loop reads CASSGSGEETQYF. The DNA of the CDR3 is TGTGCCAGCAGTGGGAGCGGTGAAGAGACCCAGTACTTC.

This clonotype has ten or more counts. The chain employs TRBV6-6 and TRBJ2-1, with TRBD2 matching over 13 bases. Germline-derived CDR1 and CDR2 are MNHNY and SVGAGI (reference sequence). Unmatched junction bases numbered 4, after V lost 5 bases and J lost 6 bases. The CDR3 spans 15 residues. In DNA form, the CDR3 reads TGTGCCAGCAGTGCCACTAGCGGGGGGGCCAATGAGCAGTTCTTC. It specifies CASSATSGGANEQFF.

This rearrangement joins TRBV18 to TRBJ1-4; D might be TRBD1 (6 bases). This CDR3 region has 14 residues. Looked up from germline, CDR1 is KGHSH and CDR2 is LQKENI. Trimming stripped 7 bases from V and 7 bases from J, with 16 bases between. CDR3 nucleotide sequence: TGTGCCAGCTTTACTAGGACAGAGAGTGAAAAACTGTTTTTT. Its translation: CASFTRTESEKLFF.

CDR3: CASSPPQGRGGELFF. The CDR3 coding sequence is TGTGCCAGTAGTCCCCCCCAGGGGAGGGGCGGGGAGCTGTTTTTT. The chain employs TRBV19 and TRBJ2-2; possible D gene TRBD2, 7 bases. Germline V CDR1 and CDR2: LNHDA, SQIVND (reference sequence). V gave up 5 bases and J gave up 7 bases, with 17 bases separating them. The CDR3 sequence is 15 residues long.

The V call is TRBV20-1, the J call TRBJ2-3; TRBD2 matches at 12 bases. CDR3 size: 14 residues. Losses at the gene ends were 5 bases for V and 8 bases for J; bases not matched to a gene: 8. Germline lookup yields CDR1 DFQATT and CDR2 SNEGSKA (reference sequence). Here the CDR3 reads CSAFLAGGLLTQYF. In DNA form, the CDR3 reads TGCAGTGCTTTTCTAGCGGGGGGGCTCCTTACGCAGTATTTT.

The chain recombines TRBV27 with TRBJ2-1; tentatively, D is TRBD2 (6 bases). Germline lookup yields CDR1 MNHEY and CDR2 SMNVEV (reference sequence). There are 14 residues in the CDR3. Trimming cost V 6 bases and J 8 bases, with 17 bases left between them. Here the CDR3 DNA reads TGTGCCAGCAGCCTAGCCCCTCCGGGAGATGAGCAGTTCTTC. Residues: CASSLAPPGDEQFF.

This clonotype was observed many times. V usage is TRBV5-6 and J usage is TRBJ2-1; 7 nucleotides agree with TRBD1. Germline assignment: CDR1 SGHDT and CDR2 YYEEEE. Trimming removed 4 bases from V and 6 bases from J; junction bases left unmatched: 7. The length of the CDR3 is 14 residues. The CDR3 sequence: CASSPLDRVNEQFF. In nucleotides, the CDR3 is TGTGCCAGCAGCCCTTTAGACAGGGTCAATGAGCAGTTCTTC.

The chain employs TRBV7-2 and TRBJ2-1; possibly TRBD1 for D (6 bases). This CDR3 is 14 amino acids long. V lost 2 bases to trimming and J lost 9 bases, with 14 bases between them. In germline, CDR1 is SGHTA, CDR2 FQGNSA. This CDR3 is CASSLPQGFTEQFF. The CDR3 DNA reads as TGTGCCAGCAGCTTACCCCAGGGGTTTACTGAGCAGTTCTTC.

The chain joins TRBV29-1 to TRBJ1-2; maybe TRBD1 (6 bases). The germline V gene encodes CDR1 SQVTM and CDR2 ANQGSEA. This CDR3 contains 14 residues. With 3 bases removed from V and 5 bases from J, the gap between germline ends came to 16 bases. The CDR3 DNA reads TGCAGCGTTGATCGGGCAGGGGTGTCTTATGGCTACACCTTC. Protein product: CSVDRAGVSYGYTF.

The chain links TRBV30 to TRBJ1-2; D is undetermined. In germline, CDR1 is GTSNPN, CDR2 SVGIG (reference sequence). V was shortened by 7 bases and J by 6 bases, with 21 bases between the two germline ends. CDR3 length: 14 residues. The CDR3 here is CAFSNPRGGHGYTF. DNA of the CDR3: TGTGCCTTTTCAAACCCCCGGGGAGGTCATGGCTACACCTTC.

This chain joins TRBV9 and TRBJ2-5; the D call may be TRBD1 or TRBD2 (5 bases each). Trimming took off 4 bases at V and 0 bases at J, with 13 bases between the two ends. The germline gives CDR1 SGDLS, CDR2 YYNGEE. The CDR3 consists of 15 residues. The CDR3 is CASSTRGEHQETQYF. CDR3 in DNA: TGTGCCAGCAGCACCCGAGGGGAGCACCAAGAGACCCAGTACTTC.

This clonotype showed up just a few times. This chain connects TRBV9 to TRBJ1-4; no clear D gene. CDR3 length equals 16 residues. Germline V gene sequence: CDR1 SGDLS, CDR2 YYNGEE. V gave up 4 bases and J gave up 7 bases, with 20 bases separating them. The CDR3 sequence: CASSPRSSRVGEKLFF. Written as DNA, the CDR3 is TGTGCCAGCAGCCCGCGGTCCTCGAGGGTGGGTGAAAAACTGTTTTTT.

This clonotype was detected ten times or more. The rearrangement joins TRBV20-1 to TRBJ2-3; the D gene could be TRBD1 or TRBD2 (6 bases each). This CDR3 contains 13 residues. Trimming cost V 6 bases and J 6 bases, with 16 bases left between them. From germline, CDR1 is DFQATT and CDR2 SNEGSKA (reference sequence). The CDR3 coding sequence is TGCAGTGCCCGAAACGGGGGCGGGGATACGCAGTATTTT. Translated, it gives CSARNGGGDTQYF.

The V and J genes are TRBV19 and TRBJ1-5; no reliable D call. The CDR3 runs 17 residues. Trimming shortened V by 2 bases and J by 6 bases, and 20 bases separated the two germline ends. Germline V gives CDR1 LNHDA, CDR2 SQIVND (reference sequence). The CDR3 region is CASSILSALPPTQPQHF. CDR3 sequence (DNA): TGTGCCAGTAGTATATTATCCGCCCTTCCCCCCACTCAGCCCCAGCATTTT.

The chain joins TRBV5-1 to TRBJ2-2, with D perhaps TRBD1 or TRBD2 (5 bases each). CDR3 length: 16 residues. CDR1 SGHRS and CDR2 YFSETQ come from the germline V gene. The V gene lost 5 bases and the J gene lost 0 bases, with 14 bases spanning the gap. The DNA of the CDR3 is TGCGCCAGCAGTTGGGGACGGACCGCGAACACCGGGGAGCTGTTTTTT. It yields the protein CASSWGRTANTGELFF. Complete variable domain (other parts from reference TRBV5-1 and TRBJ2-2): KAGVTQTPRYLIKTRGQQVTLSCSPISGHRSVSWYQQTPGQGLQFLFEYFSETQRNKGNFPGRFSGRQFSNSRSEMNVSTLELGDSALYLCASSWGRTANTGELFFGEGSRLTVL.

This clonotype was counted only a few times. CDR3 sequence reads: CASSLAAGANQPQHF. CDR3 DNA: TGTGCCAGCAGCTTAGCTGCCGGAGCCAATCAGCCCCAGCATTTT. The chain joins TRBV7-9 to TRBJ1-5; D remains unclear. This CDR3 spans 15 amino acids. Germline-derived CDR1 and CDR2 are SEHNR and FQNEAQ (reference sequence). V gave up 0 bases and J gave up 3 bases, with 9 bases separating them.